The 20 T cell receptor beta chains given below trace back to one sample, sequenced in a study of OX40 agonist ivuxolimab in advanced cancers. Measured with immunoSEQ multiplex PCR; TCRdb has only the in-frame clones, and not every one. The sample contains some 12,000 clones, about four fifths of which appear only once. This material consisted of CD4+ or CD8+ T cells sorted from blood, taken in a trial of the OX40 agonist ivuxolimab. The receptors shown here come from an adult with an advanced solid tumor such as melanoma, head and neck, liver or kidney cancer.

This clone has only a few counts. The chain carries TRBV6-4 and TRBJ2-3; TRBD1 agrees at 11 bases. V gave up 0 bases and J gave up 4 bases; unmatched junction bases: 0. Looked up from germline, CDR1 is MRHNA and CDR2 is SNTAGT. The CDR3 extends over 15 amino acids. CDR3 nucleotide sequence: TGTGCCAGCAGTGACTCGGGACAGGGGGCAGATACGCAGTATTTT. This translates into CASSDSGQGADTQYF.

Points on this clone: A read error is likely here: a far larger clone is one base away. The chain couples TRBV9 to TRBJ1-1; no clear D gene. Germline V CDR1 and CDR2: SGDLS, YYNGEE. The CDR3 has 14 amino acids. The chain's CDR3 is CASSSEAGITEAFF. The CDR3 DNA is TGCGCCAGCAGCTCCGAGGCTGGGATTACTGAAGCTTTCTTT.

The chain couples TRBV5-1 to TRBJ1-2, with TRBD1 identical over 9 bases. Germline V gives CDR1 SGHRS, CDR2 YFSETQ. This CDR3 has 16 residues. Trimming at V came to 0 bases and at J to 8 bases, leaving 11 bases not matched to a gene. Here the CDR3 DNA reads TGCGCCAGCAGCTTGGCCGGGGGACAGGGCGCGACCGGCTACACCTTC. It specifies CASSLAGGQGATGYTF. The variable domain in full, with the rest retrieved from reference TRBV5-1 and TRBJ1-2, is KAGVTQTPRYLIKTRGQQVTLSCSPISGHRSVSWYQQTPGQGLQFLFEYFSETQRNKGNFPGRFSGRQFSNSRSEMNVSTLELGDSALYLCASSLAGGQGATGYTFGSGTRLTVV.

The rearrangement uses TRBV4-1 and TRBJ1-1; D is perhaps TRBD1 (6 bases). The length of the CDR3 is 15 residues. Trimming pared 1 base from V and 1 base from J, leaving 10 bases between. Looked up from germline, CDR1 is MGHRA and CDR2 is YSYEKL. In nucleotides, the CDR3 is TGCGCCAGCAGCCAAGTTCACAGGGAGAACACTGAAGCTTTCTTT. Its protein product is CASSQVHRENTEAFF.

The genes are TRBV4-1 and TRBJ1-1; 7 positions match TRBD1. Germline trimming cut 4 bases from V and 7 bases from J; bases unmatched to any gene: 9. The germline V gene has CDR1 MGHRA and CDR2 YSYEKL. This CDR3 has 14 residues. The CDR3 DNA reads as TGCGCCAGCAGCCCTGGAGAGGGGGCGGTTGAAGCTTTCTTT. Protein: CASSPGEGAVEAFF.

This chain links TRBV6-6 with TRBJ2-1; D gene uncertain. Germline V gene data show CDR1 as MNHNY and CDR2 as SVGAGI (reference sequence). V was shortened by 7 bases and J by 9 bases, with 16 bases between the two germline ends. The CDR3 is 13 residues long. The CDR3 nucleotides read TGTGCCAGCACCCCCGGGTCAAAACTTGAGCAGTTCTTC. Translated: CASTPGSKLEQFF.

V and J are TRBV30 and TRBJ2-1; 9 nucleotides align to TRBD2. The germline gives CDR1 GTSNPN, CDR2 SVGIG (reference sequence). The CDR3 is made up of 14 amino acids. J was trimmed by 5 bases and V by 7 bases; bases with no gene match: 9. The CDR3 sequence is CAYLSSGGHNEQFF. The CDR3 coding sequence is TGTGCCTATCTAAGTAGCGGGGGCCACAATGAGCAGTTCTTC.

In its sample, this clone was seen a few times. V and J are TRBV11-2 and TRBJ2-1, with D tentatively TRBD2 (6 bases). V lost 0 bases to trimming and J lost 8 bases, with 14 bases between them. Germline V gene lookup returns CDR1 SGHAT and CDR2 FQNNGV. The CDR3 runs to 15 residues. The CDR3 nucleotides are TGTGCCAGCAGCTTAGAAGGGTATAGCGGCGATGAGCAGTTCTTC. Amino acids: CASSLEGYSGDEQFF.

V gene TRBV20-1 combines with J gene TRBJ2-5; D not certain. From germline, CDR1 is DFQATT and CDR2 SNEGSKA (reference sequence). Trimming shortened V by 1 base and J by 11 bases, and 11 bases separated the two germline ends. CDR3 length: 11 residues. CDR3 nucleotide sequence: TGCAGTGCTAGAGGACCCTCTGAGCAGTACTTC. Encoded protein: CSARGPSEQYF.

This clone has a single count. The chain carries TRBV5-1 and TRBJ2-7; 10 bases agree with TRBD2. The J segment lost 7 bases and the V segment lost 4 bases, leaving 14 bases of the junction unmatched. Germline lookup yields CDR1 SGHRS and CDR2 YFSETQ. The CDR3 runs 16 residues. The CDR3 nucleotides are TGCGCCAGCAGCGAGGGACTAGCGAGCACCTGGGGGGAGCAGTACTTC. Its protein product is CASSEGLASTWGEQYF.

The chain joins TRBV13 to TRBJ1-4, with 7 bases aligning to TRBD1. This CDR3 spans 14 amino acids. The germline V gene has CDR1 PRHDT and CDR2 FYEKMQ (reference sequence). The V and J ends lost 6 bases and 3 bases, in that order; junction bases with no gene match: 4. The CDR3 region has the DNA TGTGCCAGCAGAAACAGGGGTTCTAATGAAAAACTGTTTTTT. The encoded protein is CASRNRGSNEKLFF. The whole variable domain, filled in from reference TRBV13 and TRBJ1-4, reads AAGVIQSPRHLIKEKRETATLKCYPIPRHDTVYWYQQGPGQDPQFLISFYEKMQSDKGSIPDRFSAQQFSDYHSELNMSSLELGDSALYFCASRNRGSNEKLFFGSGTQLSVL.

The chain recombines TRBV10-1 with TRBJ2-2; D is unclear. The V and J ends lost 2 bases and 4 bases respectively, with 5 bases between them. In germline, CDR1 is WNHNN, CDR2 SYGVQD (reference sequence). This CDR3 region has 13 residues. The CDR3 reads CASSEGPTGELFF. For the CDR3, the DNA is TGCGCCAGCAGTGAGGGCCCCACCGGGGAGCTGTTTTTT.

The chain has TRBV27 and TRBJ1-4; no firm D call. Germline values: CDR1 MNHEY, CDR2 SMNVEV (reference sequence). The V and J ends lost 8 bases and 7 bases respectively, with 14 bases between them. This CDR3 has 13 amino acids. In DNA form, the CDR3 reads TGTGCCAGCGGATGGGAGTGGGGTGAAAAACTGTTTTTT. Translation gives CASGWEWGEKLFF.

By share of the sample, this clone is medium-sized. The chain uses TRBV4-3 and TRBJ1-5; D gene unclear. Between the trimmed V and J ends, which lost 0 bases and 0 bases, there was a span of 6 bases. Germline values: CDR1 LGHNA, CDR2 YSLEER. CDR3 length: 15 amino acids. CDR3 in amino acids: CASSQDHVSNQPQHF. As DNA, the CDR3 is TGCGCCAGCAGCCAAGACCACGTTAGCAATCAGCCCCAGCATTTT.

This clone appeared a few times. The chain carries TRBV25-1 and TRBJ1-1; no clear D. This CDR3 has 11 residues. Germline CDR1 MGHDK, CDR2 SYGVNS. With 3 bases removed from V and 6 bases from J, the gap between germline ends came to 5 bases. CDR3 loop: CASSDQSEAFF. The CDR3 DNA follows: TGTGCCAGCAGTGATCAGTCTGAAGCTTTCTTT. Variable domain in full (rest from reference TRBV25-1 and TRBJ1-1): EADIYQTPRYLVIGTGKKITLECSQTMGHDKMYWYQQDPGMELHLIHYSYGVNSTEKGDLSSESTVSRIRTEHFPLTLESARPSHTSQYLCASSDQSEAFFGQGTRLTVV.

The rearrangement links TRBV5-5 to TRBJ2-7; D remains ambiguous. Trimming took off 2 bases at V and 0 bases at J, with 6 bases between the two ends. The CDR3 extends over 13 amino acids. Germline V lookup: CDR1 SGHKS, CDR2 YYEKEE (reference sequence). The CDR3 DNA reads TGTGCCAGCAGCTTAAGGGTCTCCTACGAGCAGTACTTC. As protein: CASSLRVSYEQYF.

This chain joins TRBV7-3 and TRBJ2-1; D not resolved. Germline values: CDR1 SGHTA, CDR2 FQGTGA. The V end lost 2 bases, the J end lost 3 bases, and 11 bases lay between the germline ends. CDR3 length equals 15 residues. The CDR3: CASSLDRADYNEQFF. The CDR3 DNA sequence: TGTGCCAGCAGCTTAGATCGGGCAGACTACAATGAGCAGTTCTTC.

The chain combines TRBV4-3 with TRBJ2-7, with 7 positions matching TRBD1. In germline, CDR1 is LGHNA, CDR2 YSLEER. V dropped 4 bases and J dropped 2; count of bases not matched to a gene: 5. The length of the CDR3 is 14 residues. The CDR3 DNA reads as TGCGCCAGCAGCCCGGGGACAGTAACCTACGAGCAGTACTTC. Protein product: CASSPGTVTYEQYF.

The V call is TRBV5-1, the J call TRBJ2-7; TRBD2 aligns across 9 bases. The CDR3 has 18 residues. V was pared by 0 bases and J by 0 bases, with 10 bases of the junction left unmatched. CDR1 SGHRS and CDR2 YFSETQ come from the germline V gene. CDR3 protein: CASSLGASGESFSYEQYF. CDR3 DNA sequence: TGCGCCAGCAGCTTGGGGGCTAGCGGGGAAAGTTTCTCCTACGAGCAGTACTTC.

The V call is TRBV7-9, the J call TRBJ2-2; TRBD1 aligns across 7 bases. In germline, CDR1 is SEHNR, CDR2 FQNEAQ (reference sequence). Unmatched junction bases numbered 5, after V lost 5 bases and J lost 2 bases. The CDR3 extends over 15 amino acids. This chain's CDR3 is CASSPRDSNTGELFF. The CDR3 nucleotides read TGTGCCAGCAGCCCACGGGACAGCAACACCGGGGAGCTGTTTTTT.